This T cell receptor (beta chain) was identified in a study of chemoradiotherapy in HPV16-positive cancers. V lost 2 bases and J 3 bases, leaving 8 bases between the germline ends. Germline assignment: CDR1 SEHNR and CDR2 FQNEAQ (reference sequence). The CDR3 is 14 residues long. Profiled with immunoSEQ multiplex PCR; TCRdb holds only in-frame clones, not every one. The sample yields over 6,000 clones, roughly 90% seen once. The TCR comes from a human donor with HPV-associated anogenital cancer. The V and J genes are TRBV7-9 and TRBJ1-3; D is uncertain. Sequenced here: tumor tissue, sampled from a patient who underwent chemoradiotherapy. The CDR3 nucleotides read TGTGCCAGCAGCTTATCGATAGTTGGAAACACCATATATTTT. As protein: CASSLSIVGNTIYF.